This T cell receptor (beta chain) was identified during a study of cytomegalovirus exposure and HLA in healthy donors. Whole-study results and caveats: Later analysis suggested links between common viral pathogens and several top significant clusters. Previously analyzed data showed that most TCR beta V segments were productive at a frequency of about 90% or about 30%. When analyzed later, a missense DCLRE1C variant was found to be linked to TCR beta V- and J-gene trimming. Presence/absence analyses rested on an assumption that sequencing depth was roughly uniform across donors.

Turning to this clone: Antigen: not known.

The CDR3 runs 13 residues. V was clipped by 5 bases and J by 3 bases, with 10 bases between them. CDR1 is SGHAT and CDR2 is FQNNGV in the germline V gene. It was with 60 Vbeta and 13 Jbeta primers that the PCR ran. Produced via immunoSEQ multiplex PCR; TCRdb's table is partial and in-frame only. The sample carries over 100,000 clones, more than 65% recorded once. This chain connects TRBV11-2 to TRBJ1-1; D gene ambiguous. This receptor was identified in a woman aged 25-40 years in good health and CMV-seronegative. Sequenced: PBMCs. CDR3: CASSTVRDTEAFF. Written as DNA, the CDR3 is TGTGCCAGCAGCACCGTCCGGGACACTGAAGCTTTCTTT. Full variable domain (outside the CDR3, taken from reference TRBV11-2 and TRBJ1-1): EAGVAQSPRYKIIEKRQSVAFWCNPISGHATLYWYQQILGQGPKLLIQFQNNGVVDDSQLPKDRFSAERLKGVDSTLKIQPAKLEDSAVYLCASSTVRDTEAFFGQGTRLTVV.